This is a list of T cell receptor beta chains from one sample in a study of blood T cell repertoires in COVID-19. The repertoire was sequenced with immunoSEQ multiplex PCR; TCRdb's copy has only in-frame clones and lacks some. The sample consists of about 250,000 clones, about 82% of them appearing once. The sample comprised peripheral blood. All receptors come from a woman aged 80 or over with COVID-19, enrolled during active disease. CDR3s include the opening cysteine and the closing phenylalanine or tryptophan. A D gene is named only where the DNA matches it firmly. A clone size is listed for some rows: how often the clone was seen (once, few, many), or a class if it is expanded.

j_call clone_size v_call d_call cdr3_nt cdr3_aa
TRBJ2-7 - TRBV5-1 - TGCGCCAGCAGCTTGGAGACAGGTCCCTACGAGCAGTACTTC CASSLETGPYEQYF
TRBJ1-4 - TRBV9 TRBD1 TGTGCCAGCAGTGGTACGACAGGGGGAGCTAATGAAAAACTGTTTTTT CASSGTTGGANEKLFF
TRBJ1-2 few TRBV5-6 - TGTGCCAGCAGCTTCCTGACAGGTCCCTACGGCTACACCTTC CASSFLTGPYGYTF
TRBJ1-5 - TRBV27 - TGTGCCAGCTCAAGGGGTGGTAATCAGCCCCAGCATTTT CASSRGGNQPQHF
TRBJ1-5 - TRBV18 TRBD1 TGTGCCAGCTCACCAGAGGGGGCTAGCAATCAGCCCCAGCATTTT CASSPEGASNQPQHF
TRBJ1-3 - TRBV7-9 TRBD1 TGTGCCAGCAGCTTACGACAGGACAGGAGCTCTGGAAACACCATATATTTT CASSLRQDRSSGNTIYF
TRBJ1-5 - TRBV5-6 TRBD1 TGTGCCAGCAGCACTTACAGGGGTTGGAAGGGAAATCAGCCCCAGCATTTT CASSTYRGWKGNQPQHF
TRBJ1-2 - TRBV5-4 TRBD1 TGTGCCAGCAGCGAGACAGGGTACTATGGCTACACCTTC CASSETGYYGYTF
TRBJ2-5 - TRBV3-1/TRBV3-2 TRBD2 TGTGCCAGCAGCCAAAGCTGGATAGCGGGGTACCAAGAGACCCAGTACTTC CASSQSWIAGYQETQYF
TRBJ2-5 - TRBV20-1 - TGCAGTCTATACTGGGAGACCCAGTACTTC CSLYWETQYF
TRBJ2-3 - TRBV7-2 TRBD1 TGTGCCAGCAGCTCCCACCGGGACAGTATCACAGATACGCAGTATTTT CASSSHRDSITDTQYF
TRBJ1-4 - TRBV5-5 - TGTGCCAGCAGCGCCAGACAGTTCTCTAATGAAAAACTGTTTTTT CASSARQFSNEKLFF
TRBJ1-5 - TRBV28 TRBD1 TGTGCCAGTAGATTCCCCCCGGGACAGGGCCGAACGACTTACAATCAGCCCCAGCATTTT CASRFPPGQGRTTYNQPQHF
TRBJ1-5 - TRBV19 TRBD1 TGTGCCAGTAGTATTATTTCCGGGACAGGGGCCAATCAGCCCCAGCATTTT CASSIISGTGANQPQHF
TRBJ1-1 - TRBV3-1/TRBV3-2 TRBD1 TGTGCCAGCAGCCAAGTTGGGACAGGAACTGAAGCTTTCTTT CASSQVGTGTEAFF
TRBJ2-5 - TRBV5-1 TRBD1 TGCGCCAGCAGCTCCTCCGGGACAGTAAGTCAAGAGACCCAGTACTTC CASSSSGTVSQETQYF
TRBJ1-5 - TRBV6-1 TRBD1 TGTGCCAGCAGTGAAGCGCGACAGGGTCGTCAGCCCCAGCATTTT CASSEARQGRQPQHF
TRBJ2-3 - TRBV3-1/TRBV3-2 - TGTGCCAGCAGCCAACAAGATACGCAGTATTTT CASSQQDTQYF
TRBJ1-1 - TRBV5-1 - TGCGCCAGCAGCTTCGATCGCGGGGAAGCTTTCTTT CASSFDRGEAFF
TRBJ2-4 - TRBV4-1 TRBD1 TGCGCCAGCAGCCAAGCGGGACAGGGGGTTTTAGCCAAAAACATTCAGTACTTC CASSQAGQGVLAKNIQYF
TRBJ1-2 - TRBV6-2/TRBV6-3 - TGTGCCAGCAGTTCTGCGGGTGGAGGCTACACCTTC CASSSAGGGYTF
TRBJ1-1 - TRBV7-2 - TGTGCCAGCAGCCACCCGACAGTCATGAACACTGAAGCTTTCTTT CASSHPTVMNTEAFF
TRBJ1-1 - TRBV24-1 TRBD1 TGTGCCACCAGTGACGCGGGACAGCTGAACACTGAAGCTTTCTTT CATSDAGQLNTEAFF
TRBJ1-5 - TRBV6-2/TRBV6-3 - TGTGCCAGCAGTTACTCTCATGGAGGGAATCAGCCCCAGCATTTT CASSYSHGGNQPQHF
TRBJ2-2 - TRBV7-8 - TGTGCCAGCAGCTTACAGGCACCGGACACCGGGGAGCTGTTTTTT CASSLQAPDTGELFF
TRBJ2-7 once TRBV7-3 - TGTGCCAGCAGCTTTACTACCGCGGGCGAGCAGTACTTC CASSFTTAGEQYF
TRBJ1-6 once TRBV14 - TGTGCCAGCAGCCTAGAGGCGGCCGGATCACCCCTCCACTTT CASSLEAAGSPLHF
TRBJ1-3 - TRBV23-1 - TGCGCCAGCAGTCAATCGCCCTTTTTTGACAGGCAAAGCAGAAACACCATATATTTT CASSQSPFFDRQSRNTIYF
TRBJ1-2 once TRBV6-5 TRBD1 TGTGCCAGCACCAGGGCACAGGGGGGCTATGGCTACACCTTC CASTRAQGGYGYTF
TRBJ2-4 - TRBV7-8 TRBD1 TGTGCCAGCAGCGTAGACAGGGGCCAAAACATTCAGTACTTC CASSVDRGQNIQYF
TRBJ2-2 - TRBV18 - TGTGCCAGCTCACCTCGACAGCCCGCTGGCGGGGAGCTGTTTTTT CASSPRQPAGGELFF